The T cell receptor beta chain described here comes from a study of blood T cell repertoires in COVID-19 (dated by TCRdb to between 2020 and 2021). Background on the whole study: The collaborator samples originated in the United States, Italy and Spain and spanned the acute and convalescent phases of COVID-19. The dataset comprised deeply sampled blood TCRbeta repertoires from subjects exposed to, actively infected with, or recovered from COVID-19. Where available, HLA class I and class II types were taken from metadata supplied by the sample provider and were not determined by assay-based typing. The samples were drawn from two sources: the first 160 participants of the ongoing ImmuneRACE study, and 1,000 to 1,500 subjects contributed by 6 global collaborators. A freely available public database, intended as a resource for researchers studying the immune response to SARS-CoV-2, is where the repertoires were released. Sample metadata almost always included a de-identified subject ID, COVID-19 status, age in years and sex. The prospective study material was composed of cDNA or gDNA derived from T cells, B-cell-depleted T cells, or PBMCs.

CDR1 is given as SGHRS and CDR2 as YFSETQ, both from the germline V gene. Ends trimmed: V by 7 bases, J by 3 bases; bases unmatched to a gene: 10. The CDR3 contains 15 residues, cysteine and phenylalanine counted. Only CDR3 DNA remains: 45 bases, in frame from the first base. Comments on this clone: There is no known antigen for this receptor. It has no much larger one-base neighbor in the sample; base qualities were not kept.

The study at large found these results: How much clinical and demographic metadata was included differed by source and by participant, and the metadata was provided uncurated.

The immunoSEQ Assay, a bias-controlled multiplex PCR, was used to amplify TCRbeta CDR3 regions from genomic DNA. The paper's processing steps were these. The number of nucleated cells in each sample was estimated by amplification of reference gene primers within the assay. To quantify the absolute abundance of each unique TCRbeta CDR3 rearrangement, sequence reads were collapsed and filtered. For each sample, productive Simpson clonality was calculated as the square root of Simpson's diversity index across productive rearrangements. Drawn from immuneACCESS, this table holds only the in-frame rearrangements with V and J called that TCRdb kept. Clones are partly lost; checked studies trace under half to an unresolved V gene and leave the rest unexplained. V and J calls plus clone size are reproduced from that table; the DNA served to infer D and trimming. In this sample the table shows roughly 120,000 clones, around 90% of which occur a single time. Of the sample, around 2% is held by the ten largest clones.

At one collaborating source in Seattle, patients were enrolled during active infection and were followed longitudinally through the course of disease. Each collaborating institution followed its own protocols to collect whole blood in K2EDTA tubes. For TCRbeta analysis, collaborators shipped samples in one of three forms: frozen whole blood, isolated PBMCs, or DNA extracted from either of those sample types. The chain employs TRBV5-1 and TRBJ2-1, with 7 junctional bases fitting TRBD2. Sequenced sample: peripheral blood. This TCR was recovered from a man aged 50-60 years with COVID-19, enrolled during active disease. CDR3 protein: CASSRGEGNYNEQFF. In nucleotides, the sequence is TGCGCCAGCTCCCGAGGGGAGGGCAACTACAATGAGCAGTTCTTC. Beyond the CDR3, the reference TRBV5-1 and TRBJ2-1 genes provide the residues; the full variable domain reads: KAGVTQTPRYLIKTRGQQVTLSCSPISGHRSVSWYQQTPGQGLQFLFEYFSETQRNKGNFPGRFSGRQFSNSRSEMNVSTLELGDSALYLCASSRGEGNYNEQFFGPGTRLTVL.